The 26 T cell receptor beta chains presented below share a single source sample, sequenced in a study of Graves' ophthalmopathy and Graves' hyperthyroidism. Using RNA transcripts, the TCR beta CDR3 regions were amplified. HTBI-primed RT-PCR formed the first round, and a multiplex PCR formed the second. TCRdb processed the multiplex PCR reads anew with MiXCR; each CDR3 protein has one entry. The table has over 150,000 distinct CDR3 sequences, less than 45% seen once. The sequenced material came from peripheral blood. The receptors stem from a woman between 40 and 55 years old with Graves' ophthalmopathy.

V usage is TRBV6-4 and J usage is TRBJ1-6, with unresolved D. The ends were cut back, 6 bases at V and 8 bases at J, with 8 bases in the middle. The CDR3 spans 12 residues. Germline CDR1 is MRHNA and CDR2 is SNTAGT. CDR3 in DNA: TGTGCCAGCAGAGAGGGAGATTCACCCCTCCACTTT. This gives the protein CASREGDSPLHF.

CDR3 amino acids: CASSSKEGAEAFF. CDR3 coding DNA: TGTGCCAGCAGTTCTAAAGAGGGGGCTGAAGCTTTCTTT. The rearrangement uses TRBV12-3 or TRBV12-4 and TRBJ1-1; D may be TRBD1 (6 bases). The CDR3 length is 13 residues. V was pared by 4 bases and J by 6 bases, with 12 bases between.

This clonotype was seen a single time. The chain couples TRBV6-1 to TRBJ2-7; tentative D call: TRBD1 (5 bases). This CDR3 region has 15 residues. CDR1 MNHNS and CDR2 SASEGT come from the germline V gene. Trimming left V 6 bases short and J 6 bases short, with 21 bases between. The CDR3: CASSPKPTVRAEQYF. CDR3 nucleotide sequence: TGTGCCAGCAGCCCCAAGCCGACAGTACGAGCCGAGCAGTACTTC.

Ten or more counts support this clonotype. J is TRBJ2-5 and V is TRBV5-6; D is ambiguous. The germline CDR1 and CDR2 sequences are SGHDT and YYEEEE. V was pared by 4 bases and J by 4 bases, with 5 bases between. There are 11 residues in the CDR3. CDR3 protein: CASSVGETQYF. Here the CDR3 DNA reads TGTGCCAGCAGCGTGGGAGAGACCCAGTACTTC.

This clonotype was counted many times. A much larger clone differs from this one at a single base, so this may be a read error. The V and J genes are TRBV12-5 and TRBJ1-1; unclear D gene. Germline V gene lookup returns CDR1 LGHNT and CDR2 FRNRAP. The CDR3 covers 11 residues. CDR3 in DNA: TGTACTAGTGGTTTGCCGATCGAAGCTTTCTTT. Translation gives CTSGLPIEAFF. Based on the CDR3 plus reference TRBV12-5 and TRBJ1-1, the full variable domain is DARVTQTPRHKVTEMGQEVTMRCQPILGHNTVFWYRQTMMQGLELLAYFRNRAPLDDSGMPKDRFSAEMPDATLATLKIQPSEPRDSAVYFCTSGLPIEAFFGQGTRLTVV.

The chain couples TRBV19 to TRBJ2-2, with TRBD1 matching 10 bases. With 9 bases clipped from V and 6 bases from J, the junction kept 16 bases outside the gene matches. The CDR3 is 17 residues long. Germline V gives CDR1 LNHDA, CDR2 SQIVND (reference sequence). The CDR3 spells CASRIGQGVFRAGELFF. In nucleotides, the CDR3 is TGTGCCAGCCGGATTGGACAGGGGGTGTTTCGAGCCGGGGAGCTGTTTTTT.

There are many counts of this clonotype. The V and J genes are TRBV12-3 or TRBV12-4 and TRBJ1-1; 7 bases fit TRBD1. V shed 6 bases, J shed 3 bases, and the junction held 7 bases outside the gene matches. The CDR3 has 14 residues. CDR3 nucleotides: TGTGCCAGCAGGGGCCCGGACAGGTACACTGAAGCTTTCTTT. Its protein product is CASRGPDRYTEAFF.

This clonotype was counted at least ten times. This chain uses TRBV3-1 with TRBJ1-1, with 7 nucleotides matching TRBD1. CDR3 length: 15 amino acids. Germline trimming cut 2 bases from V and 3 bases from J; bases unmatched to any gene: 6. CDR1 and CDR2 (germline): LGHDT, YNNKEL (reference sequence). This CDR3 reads CASSQPDRADTEAFF. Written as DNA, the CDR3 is TGTGCCAGCAGCCAACCAGACAGGGCTGACACTGAAGCTTTCTTT.

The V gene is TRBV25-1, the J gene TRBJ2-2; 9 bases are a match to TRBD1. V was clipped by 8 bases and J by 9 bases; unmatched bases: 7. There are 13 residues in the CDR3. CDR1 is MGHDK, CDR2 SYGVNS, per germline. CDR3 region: CASWDRELRELFF. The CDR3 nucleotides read TGTGCCAGCTGGGACAGGGAACTTAGGGAGCTGTTTTTT.

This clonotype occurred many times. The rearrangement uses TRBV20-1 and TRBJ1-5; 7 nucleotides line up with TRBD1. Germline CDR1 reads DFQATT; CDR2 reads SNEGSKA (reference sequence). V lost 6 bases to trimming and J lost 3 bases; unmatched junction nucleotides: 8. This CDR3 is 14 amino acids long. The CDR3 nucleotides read TGCAGTGCCCAACATACAGGGGTCAATCAGCCCCAGCATTTT. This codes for CSAQHTGVNQPQHF.

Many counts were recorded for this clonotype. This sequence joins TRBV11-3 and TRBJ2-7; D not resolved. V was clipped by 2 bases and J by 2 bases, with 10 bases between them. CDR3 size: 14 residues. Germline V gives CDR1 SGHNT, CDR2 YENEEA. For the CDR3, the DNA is TGTGCCAGCAGCTTATCGACGGGCGCCTACGAGCAGTACTTC. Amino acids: CASSLSTGAYEQYF.

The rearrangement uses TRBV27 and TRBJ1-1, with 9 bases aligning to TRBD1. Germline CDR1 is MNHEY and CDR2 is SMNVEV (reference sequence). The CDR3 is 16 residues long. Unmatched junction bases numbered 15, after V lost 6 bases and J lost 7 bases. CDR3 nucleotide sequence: TGTGCCAGCAGCTCCTACAGGGGGCTGAGTGAGGGTGAAGCTTTCTTT. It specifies CASSSYRGLSEGEAFF.

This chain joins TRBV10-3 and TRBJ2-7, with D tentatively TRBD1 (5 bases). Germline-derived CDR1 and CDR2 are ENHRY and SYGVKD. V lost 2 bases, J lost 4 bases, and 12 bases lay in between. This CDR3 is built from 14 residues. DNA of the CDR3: TGTGCCATCAGTGAGGGGCAGGGAAATTACGAGCAGTACTTC. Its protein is CAISEGQGNYEQYF.

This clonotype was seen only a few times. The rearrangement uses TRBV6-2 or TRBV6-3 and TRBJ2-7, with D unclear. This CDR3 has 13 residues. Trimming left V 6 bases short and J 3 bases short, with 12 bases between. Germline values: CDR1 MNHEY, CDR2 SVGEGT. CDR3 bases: TGTGCCAGCAGACAAACTCCAGTCTACGAGCAGTACTTC. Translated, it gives CASRQTPVYEQYF.

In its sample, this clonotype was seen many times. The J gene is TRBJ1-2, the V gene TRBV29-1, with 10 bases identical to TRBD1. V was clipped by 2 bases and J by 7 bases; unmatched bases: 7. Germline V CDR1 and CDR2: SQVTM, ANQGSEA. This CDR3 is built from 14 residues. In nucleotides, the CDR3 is TGCAGCGTTGAAAAGGGGACAGGGGCCTCTGGCTACACCTTC. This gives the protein CSVEKGTGASGYTF.

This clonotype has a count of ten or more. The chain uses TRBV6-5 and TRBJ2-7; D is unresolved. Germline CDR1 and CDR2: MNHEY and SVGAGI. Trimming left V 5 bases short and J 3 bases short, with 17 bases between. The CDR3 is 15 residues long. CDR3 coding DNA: TGTGCCAGCAGTACCTTCGGTAGTCGGCACTACGAGCAGTACTTC. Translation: CASSTFGSRHYEQYF.

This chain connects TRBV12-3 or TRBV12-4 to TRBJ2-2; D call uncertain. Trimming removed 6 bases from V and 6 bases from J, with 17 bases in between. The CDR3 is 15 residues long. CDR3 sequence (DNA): TGTGCCAGCAGAGACCGTTCCGTTGCGCCCGGGGAGCTGTTTTTT. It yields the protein CASRDRSVAPGELFF.

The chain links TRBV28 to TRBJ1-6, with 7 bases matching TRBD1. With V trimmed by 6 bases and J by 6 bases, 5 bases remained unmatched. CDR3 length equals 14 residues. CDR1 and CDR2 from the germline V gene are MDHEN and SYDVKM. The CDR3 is CASRKTGTNSPLHF. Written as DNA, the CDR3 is TGTGCCAGCAGGAAGACAGGGACTAATTCACCCCTCCACTTT.

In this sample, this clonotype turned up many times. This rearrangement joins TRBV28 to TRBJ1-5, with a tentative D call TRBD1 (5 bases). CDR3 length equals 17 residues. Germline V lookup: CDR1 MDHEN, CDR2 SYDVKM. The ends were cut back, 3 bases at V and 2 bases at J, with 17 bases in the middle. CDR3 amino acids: CASSLPLRVFGNQPQHF. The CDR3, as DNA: TGTGCCAGCAGTTTGCCGCTCAGGGTGTTTGGCAATCAGCCCCAGCATTTT.

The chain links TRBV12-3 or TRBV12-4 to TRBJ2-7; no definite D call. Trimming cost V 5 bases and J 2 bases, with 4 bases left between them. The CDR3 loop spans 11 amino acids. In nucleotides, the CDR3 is TGTGCCAGCAGTATTGCCTACGAGCAGTACTTC. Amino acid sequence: CASSIAYEQYF.

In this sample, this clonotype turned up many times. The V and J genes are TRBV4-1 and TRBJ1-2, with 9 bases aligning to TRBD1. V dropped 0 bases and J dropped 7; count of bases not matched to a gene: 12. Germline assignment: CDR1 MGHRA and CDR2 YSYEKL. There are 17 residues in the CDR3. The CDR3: CASSQDDGVDRGIGYTF. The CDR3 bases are TGCGCCAGCAGCCAAGATGATGGAGTGGACAGGGGAATTGGCTACACCTTC.

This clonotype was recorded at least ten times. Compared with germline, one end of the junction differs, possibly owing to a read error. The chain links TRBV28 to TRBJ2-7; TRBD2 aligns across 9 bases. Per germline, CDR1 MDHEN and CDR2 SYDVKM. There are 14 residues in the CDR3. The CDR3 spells CASILAGDPYEQYF. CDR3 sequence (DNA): TGTGCCAGCATTTTAGCGGGAGATCCCTACGAGCAGTACTTC.

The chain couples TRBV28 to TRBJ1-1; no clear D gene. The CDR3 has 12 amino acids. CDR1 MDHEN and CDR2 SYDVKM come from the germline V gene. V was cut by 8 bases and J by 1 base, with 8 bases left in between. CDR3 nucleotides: TGTGCCAGCGGGGAACGGAACACTGAAGCTTTCTTT. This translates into CASGERNTEAFF.

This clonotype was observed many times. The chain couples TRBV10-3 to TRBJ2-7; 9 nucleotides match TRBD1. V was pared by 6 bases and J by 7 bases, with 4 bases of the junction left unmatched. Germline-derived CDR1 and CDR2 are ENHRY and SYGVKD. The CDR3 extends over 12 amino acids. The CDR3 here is CAISGGQGEQYF. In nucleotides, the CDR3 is TGTGCCATCAGCGGCGGACAGGGGGAGCAGTACTTC.

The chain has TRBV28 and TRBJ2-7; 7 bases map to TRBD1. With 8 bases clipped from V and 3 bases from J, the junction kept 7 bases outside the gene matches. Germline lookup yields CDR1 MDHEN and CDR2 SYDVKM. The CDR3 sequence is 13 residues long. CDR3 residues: CASFEGGSYEQYF. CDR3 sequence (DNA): TGTGCCAGCTTCGAAGGGGGCAGCTACGAGCAGTACTTC.

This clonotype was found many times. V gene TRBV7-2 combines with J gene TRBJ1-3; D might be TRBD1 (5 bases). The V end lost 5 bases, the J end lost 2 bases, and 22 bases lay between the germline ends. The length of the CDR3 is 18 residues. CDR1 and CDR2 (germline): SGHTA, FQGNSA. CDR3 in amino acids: CASSLHSPPTGAGNTIYF. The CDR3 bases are TGTGCCAGCAGCCTCCACTCTCCCCCCACGGGGGCTGGAAACACCATATATTTT.